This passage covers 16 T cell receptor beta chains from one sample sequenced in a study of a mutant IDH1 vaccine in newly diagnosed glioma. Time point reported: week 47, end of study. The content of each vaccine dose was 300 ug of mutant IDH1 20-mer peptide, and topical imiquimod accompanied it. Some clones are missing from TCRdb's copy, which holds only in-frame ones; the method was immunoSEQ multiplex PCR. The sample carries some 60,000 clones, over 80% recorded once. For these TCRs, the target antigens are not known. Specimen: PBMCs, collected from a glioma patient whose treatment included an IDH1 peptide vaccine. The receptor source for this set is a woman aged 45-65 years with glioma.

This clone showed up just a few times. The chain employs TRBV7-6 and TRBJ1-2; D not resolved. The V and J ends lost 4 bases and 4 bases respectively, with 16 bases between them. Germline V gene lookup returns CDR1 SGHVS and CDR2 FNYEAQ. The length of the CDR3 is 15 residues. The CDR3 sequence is CASSSSGRQPYGYTF. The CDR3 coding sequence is TGTGCCAGCAGCTCGTCGGGCAGACAACCCTATGGCTACACCTTC.

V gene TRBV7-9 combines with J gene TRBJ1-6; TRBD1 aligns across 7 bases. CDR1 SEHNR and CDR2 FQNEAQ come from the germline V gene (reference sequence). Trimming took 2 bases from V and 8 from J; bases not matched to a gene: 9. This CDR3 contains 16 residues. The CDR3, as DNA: TGTGCCAGCAGCTTACAGGGGGGCATGGCTTATTCACCCCTCCACTTT. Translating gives CASSLQGGMAYSPLHF.

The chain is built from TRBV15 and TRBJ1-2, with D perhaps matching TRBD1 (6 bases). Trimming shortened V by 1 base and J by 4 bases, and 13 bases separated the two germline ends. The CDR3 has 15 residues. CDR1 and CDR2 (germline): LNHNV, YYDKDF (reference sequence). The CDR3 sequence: CATSRAQGQAYGYTF. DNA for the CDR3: TGTGCCACCAGCAGAGCGCAGGGGCAGGCCTATGGCTACACCTTC.

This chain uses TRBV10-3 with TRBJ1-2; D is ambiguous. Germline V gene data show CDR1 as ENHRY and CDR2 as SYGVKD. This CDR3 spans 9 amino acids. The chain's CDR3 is CAGKEGYTF. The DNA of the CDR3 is TGTGCAGGAAAGGAAGGCTACACCTTC.

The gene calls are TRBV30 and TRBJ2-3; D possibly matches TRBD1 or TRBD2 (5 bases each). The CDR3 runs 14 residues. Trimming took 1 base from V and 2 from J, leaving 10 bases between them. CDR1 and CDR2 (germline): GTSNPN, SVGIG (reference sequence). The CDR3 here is CAWSGGSLTDTQYF. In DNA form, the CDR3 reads TGTGCCTGGAGTGGGGGGTCTCTCACAGATACGCAGTATTTT.

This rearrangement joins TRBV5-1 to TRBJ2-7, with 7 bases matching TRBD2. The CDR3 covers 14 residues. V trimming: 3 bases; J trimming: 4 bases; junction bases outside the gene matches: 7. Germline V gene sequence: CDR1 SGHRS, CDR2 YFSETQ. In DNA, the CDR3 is TGCGCCAGCAGCTCCGAAGCGGGGTTATACGAGCAGTACTTC. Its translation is CASSSEAGLYEQYF.

Written as DNA, the CDR3 is TGCGCCAGCAGCCCCGACGGACAGGCCTTCTATGGCTACACCTTC. Its translation: CASSPDGQAFYGYTF. This chain links TRBV4-1 with TRBJ1-2; 7 nucleotides line up with TRBD1. Germline V lookup: CDR1 MGHRA, CDR2 YSYEKL. V lost 4 bases to trimming and J lost 4 bases; unmatched junction nucleotides: 9. CDR3 length equals 15 residues.

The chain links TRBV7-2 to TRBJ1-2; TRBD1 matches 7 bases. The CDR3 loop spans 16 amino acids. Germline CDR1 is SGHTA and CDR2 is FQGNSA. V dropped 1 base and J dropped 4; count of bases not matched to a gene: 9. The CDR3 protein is CASSLEYRAGGYGYTF. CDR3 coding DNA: TGTGCCAGCAGCTTAGAGTATCGGGCAGGGGGCTATGGCTACACCTTC.

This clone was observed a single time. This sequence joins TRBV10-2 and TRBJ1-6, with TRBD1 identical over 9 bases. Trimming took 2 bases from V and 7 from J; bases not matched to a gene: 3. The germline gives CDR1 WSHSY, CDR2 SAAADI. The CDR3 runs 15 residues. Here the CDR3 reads CASSERDRANSPLHF. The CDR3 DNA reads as TGCGCCAGCAGTGAGAGGGACAGGGCGAATTCACCCCTCCACTTT.

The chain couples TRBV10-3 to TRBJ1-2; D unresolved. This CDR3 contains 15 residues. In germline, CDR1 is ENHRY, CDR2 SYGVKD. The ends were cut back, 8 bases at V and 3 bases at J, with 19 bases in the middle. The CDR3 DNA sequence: TGTGCCATCTTAAAGACGACTGAACTCTACTATGGCTACACCTTC. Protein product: CAILKTTELYYGYTF.

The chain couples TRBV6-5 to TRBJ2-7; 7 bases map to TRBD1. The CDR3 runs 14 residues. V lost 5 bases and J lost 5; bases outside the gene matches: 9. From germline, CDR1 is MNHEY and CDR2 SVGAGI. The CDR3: CASSRQGPLDEQYF. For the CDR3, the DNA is TGTGCCAGCAGTAGACAGGGACCGCTAGACGAGCAGTACTTC.

CDR3 DNA sequence: TGCGCCAGCAGCCAAATACTTCCCTTCGAGCAGTACTTC. Protein sequence: CASSQILPFEQYF. The V call is TRBV4-1, the J call TRBJ2-7; D remains ambiguous. Looked up from germline, CDR1 is MGHRA and CDR2 is YSYEKL. Trimming removed 2 bases at V and 6 bases at J, with 11 bases between. CDR3 length: 13 amino acids.

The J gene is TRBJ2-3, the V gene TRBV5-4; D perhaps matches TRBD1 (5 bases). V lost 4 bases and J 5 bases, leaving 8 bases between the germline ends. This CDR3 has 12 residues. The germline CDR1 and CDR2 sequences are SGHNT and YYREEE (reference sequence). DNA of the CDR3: TGTGCCAGCAGCACCACAGGAGATACGCAGTATTTT. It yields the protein CASSTTGDTQYF.

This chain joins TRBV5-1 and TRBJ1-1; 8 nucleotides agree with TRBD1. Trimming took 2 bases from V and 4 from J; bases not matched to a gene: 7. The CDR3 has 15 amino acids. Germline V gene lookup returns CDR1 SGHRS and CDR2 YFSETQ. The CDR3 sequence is CASSLQGDGSTEAFF. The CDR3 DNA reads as TGCGCCAGCAGCTTACAGGGGGACGGGAGCACTGAAGCTTTCTTT.

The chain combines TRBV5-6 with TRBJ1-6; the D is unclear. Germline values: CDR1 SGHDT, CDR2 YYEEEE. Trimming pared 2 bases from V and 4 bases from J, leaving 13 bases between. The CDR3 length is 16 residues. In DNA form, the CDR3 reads TGTGCCAGCAGCTTTCTAGGAGGTTTATATAATTCACCCCTCCACTTT. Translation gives CASSFLGGLYNSPLHF.

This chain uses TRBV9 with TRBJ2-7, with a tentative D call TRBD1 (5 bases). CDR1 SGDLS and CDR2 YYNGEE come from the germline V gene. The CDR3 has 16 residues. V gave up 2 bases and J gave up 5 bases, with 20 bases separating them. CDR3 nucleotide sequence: TGTGCCAGCAGCGTCCAACCGTTTAGTAGGGGCCACGAGCAGTACTTC. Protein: CASSVQPFSRGHEQYF. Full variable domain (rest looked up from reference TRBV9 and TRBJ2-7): DSGVTQTPKHLITATGQRVTLRCSPRSGDLSVYWYQQSLDQGLQFLIQYYNGEERAKGNILERFSAQQFPDLHSELNLSSLELGDSALYFCASSVQPFSRGHEQYFGPGTRLTVT.